What follows describes a single T cell receptor (beta chain). In this sample, this clone turned up once. It lacks a known antigen. Nothing much larger sits one base from this clone, and base qualities are not available. The sample belongs to a study of OX40 agonist ivuxolimab in advanced cancers. Regarding the research as a whole: Ivuxolimab, which targeted the costimulatory receptor OX40 (CD134), was an agonistic, fully human IgG2 monoclonal antibody. The paper describes the monotherapy dose-escalation part (N of about 50 patients) of the phase I trial of ivuxolimab. Intravenous ivuxolimab was administered to patients every 2 weeks at six dose levels: 0.01, 0.1, 0.3, 1.5, 3 and 10 mg/kg. Partial responses were achieved by three dose-escalation patients, of whom one had hepatocellular carcinoma and two had cutaneous melanoma. The dose-escalation cohort was almost 85% male with a mean age of approximately 59 years, ranging from about 20 to 80. Peripheral TCRbeta sequencing was intended to test whether TCR sequence diversity was altered and clonal T-cell expansion was caused by ivuxolimab. Of the approximately 54 patients in dose escalation, about 19 had hepatocellular carcinoma, some 15 had melanoma, 9 had renal cell carcinoma and 9 had head and neck cancer. Patients were allowed to have had prior anti-PD-1, anti-PD-L1 or anti-CTLA-4 therapy, and 40% to 45% of the dose-escalation patients had previously received checkpoint inhibitors. Study-level results and caveats: Low levels of normalized T-cell clonal expansion were also shown by some nonresponding patients. In the 0.1-3.0 mg/kg groups, partial responders were among the patients with the lowest normalized peripheral clonal expansion, particularly in CD8+ T cells. After ivuxolimab, more expanded clones were found on average in CD8+ T cells than in CD4+ T cells. At doses from 0.1 to 3.0 mg/kg, clonal expansion was seen in both CD4+ and CD8+ blood T cells between baseline and week 6. The antigen specificity of the peripheral T cells that underwent clonal expansion was not determined.

To sequence the TCRbeta CDR3 region, genomic DNA was isolated from the sorted cells. The immunoSEQ Assay was used for sequencing of TCRbeta CDR3 regions. TCRdb provides this immuneACCESS table in a form limited to in-frame rearrangements. Some clones are lacking; in checked studies, under half of them reflect an unresolved V gene, and why the rest are absent is not known. In all, the sample holds tens of thousands of clones, and more than 70% of those were seen once. The biggest ten clones account for around 0.8% of the sample. Patients with a history of autoimmune disease or receiving systemic immunosuppression were excluded from the trial. Peripheral blood for TCR sequencing was collected from all dose cohorts at baseline, on cycle 4 day 1, and on cycle 7 day 1. The samples were drawn from a first-in-human, open-label, multicenter phase I dose-escalation trial of ivuxolimab. Adults with locally advanced or metastatic melanoma, renal cell, hepatocellular, or head and neck squamous cell carcinoma were enrolled in the trial. Before TCR sequencing, CD4+ T cells and CD8+ T cells were sorted from peripheral blood as separate populations.

CDR3 length: 17 amino acids, cysteine to phenylalanine. Only the CDR3 part of the read is kept: 51 bases, read in frame from the first base. V gives up 2 bases and J gives up 0 bases, and the segment between their germline ends measures 15 bases. Via the germline V gene, CDR1 is SGHVS and CDR2 FNYEAQ. This TCR derives from an adult with an advanced solid tumor such as melanoma, head and neck, liver or kidney cancer. The rearrangement joined TRBV7-6 to TRBJ2-3; a tentative D match to TRBD2 spans 5 bases. The sample here was CD4+ or CD8+ T cells sorted from blood, taken in a trial of the OX40 agonist ivuxolimab. The CDR3 protein is CASSLSLGLTSTDTQYF. The sequenced DNA: TGTGCCAGCAGCTTATCGCTTGGACTTACTAGCACAGATACGCAGTATTTT.